This entry lists 13 T cell receptor beta chains sequenced from one sample in a study of Graves' ophthalmopathy and Graves' hyperthyroidism. RNA transcripts served as template for amplifying TCR beta CDR3 sequences. HTBI primers were employed in first-round RT-PCR, then a second-round multiplex PCR followed. MiXCR, applied by TCRdb to the multiplex PCR reads, yields one record per CDR3 protein. This sample carries 300,000 to 500,000 distinct CDR3 sequences, over 15% of them seen once, and the ten largest clones take about 7.3%. The sequencing sample was made of peripheral blood. Receptor source: a woman under 30 with stable Graves' hyperthyroidism.

Ten or more counts support this clonotype. V is TRBV11-2 and J is TRBJ2-7; the D call may be TRBD1 or TRBD2 (5 bases each). Germline V gives CDR1 SGHAT, CDR2 FQNNGV. The CDR3 is 13 residues long. The germline V and J ends were trimmed by 8 bases and 6 bases, with 17 bases remaining between them. The DNA for the CDR3 is TGTGCCAGCGAGGTTGGGGGTGTCGGCGAGCAGTACTTC. Translated: CASEVGGVGEQYF.

The chain couples TRBV19 to TRBJ1-5; D is unresolved. The CDR3 totals 17 residues. With 0 bases removed from V and 0 bases from J, the gap between germline ends came to 12 bases. CDR1 is LNHDA, CDR2 SQIVND, per germline (reference sequence). CDR3 DNA sequence: TGTGCCAGTAGTATAGATGGTCTCCCTTATAGCAATCAGCCCCAGCATTTT. It codes for CASSIDGLPYSNQPQHF.

V and J are TRBV7-2 and TRBJ2-7; D may be TRBD1 (6 bases). V lost 5 bases and J 5 bases, leaving 19 bases between the germline ends. Germline lookup yields CDR1 SGHTA and CDR2 FQGNSA. The CDR3 has 15 amino acids. CDR3 sequence reads: CASSLTGPPLDEQYF. The CDR3 nucleotides are TGTGCCAGCAGCCTAACAGGGCCCCCTCTGGACGAGCAGTACTTC.

This clonotype occurred many times. The chain combines TRBV6-1 with TRBJ1-4; D unclear. Deletions cut 6 bases from V and 4 bases from J, with 15 bases between. The CDR3 totals 15 residues. Germline loops: CDR1 MNHNS, CDR2 SASEGT. CDR3 sequence (DNA): TGTGCCAGCAGAGCAAACAGAAGACTTAATGAAAAACTGTTTTTT. Translated: CASRANRRLNEKLFF.

The V gene is TRBV28, the J gene TRBJ2-7; no firm D call. Trimming took off 2 bases at V and 2 bases at J, with 10 bases between the two ends. CDR1 MDHEN and CDR2 SYDVKM come from the germline V gene. The CDR3 contains 14 residues. The CDR3 sequence: CASSLTARTYEQYF. In DNA, the CDR3 is TGTGCCAGCAGTTTAACAGCTCGAACCTACGAGCAGTACTTC.

This clonotype was counted a few times. Possible read error: a much larger clone is one base away. The chain joins TRBV27 to TRBJ2-2; perhaps TRBD2 as D (5 bases). The germline gives CDR1 MNHEY, CDR2 SMNVEV (reference sequence). With 3 bases removed from V and 1 base from J, the gap between germline ends came to 6 bases. The CDR3 is 14 residues long. The CDR3 spells CASSFEGNTGELFF. CDR3 sequence (DNA): TGTGCCAGCAGTTTTGAGGGGAACACCGGGGAGCTGTTTTTT.

The V call is TRBV12-3 or TRBV12-4, the J call TRBJ1-2, with a possible D match to TRBD1 (5 bases). The CDR3 runs to 15 residues. Trimming removed 1 base at V and 6 bases at J, with 15 bases between. DNA for the CDR3: TGTGCCAGCAGTTTAGGCCAGGGACTAGACGATGGCTACACCTTC. It encodes CASSLGQGLDDGYTF.

A remark on this clonotype: One end of the junction does not line up with germline, which may come from a read error. The V gene is TRBV18, the J gene TRBJ1-1, with D possibly being TRBD1 (6 bases). Germline CDR1 is KGHSH and CDR2 is LQKENI. CDR3 length: 15 amino acids. DNA for the CDR3: TGTGCCAGCTCACCAGTCGGACAGAGTCTCGCTGAAGCTTGCTTT. It yields the protein CASSPVGQSLAEACF. Full variable domain (missing parts from reference TRBV18 and TRBJ1-1): NAGVMQNPRHLVRRRGQEARLRCSPMKGHSHVYWYRQLPEEGLKFMVYLQKENIIDESGMPKERFSAEFPKEGPSILRIQQVVRGDSAAYFCASSPVGQSLAEACFGQGTRLTVV.

The table lists this clonotype with many counts. The gene calls are TRBV12-5 and TRBJ2-7; a weak D match, TRBD1 (5 bases). Germline CDR1 LGHNT, CDR2 FRNRAP. The length of the CDR3 is 13 residues. Trimming cost V 4 bases and J 0 bases, with 7 bases left between them. The CDR3 protein is CASGSDTSYEQYF. The CDR3 coding sequence is TGTGCTAGTGGTTCGGACACCTCCTACGAGCAGTACTTC.

This clonotype was recorded at least ten times. The V and J genes are TRBV20-1 and TRBJ2-5, with 10 bases aligning to TRBD2. Per germline, CDR1 DFQATT and CDR2 SNEGSKA (reference sequence). J was trimmed by 5 bases and V by 1 base; bases with no gene match: 4. The CDR3 has 14 amino acids. The CDR3 region is CSARASGGRETQYF. The CDR3 coding sequence is TGCAGTGCTAGAGCTAGCGGGGGCCGGGAGACCCAGTACTTC.

This clonotype turned up a few times. It may be a read error: a sequence one base away is much more abundant. This sequence joins TRBV11-1 and TRBJ1-1; D gene ambiguous. This CDR3 region has 15 residues. Per germline, CDR1 SGHAT and CDR2 FQDESV (reference sequence). Here the CDR3 DNA reads TGTGCCAGCAGCTTAGTGAATAGCATGAACACTGAAGCTTCCTTT. Protein product: CASSLVNSMNTEASF. The complete variable domain, with remaining parts taken from reference TRBV11-1 and TRBJ1-1, reads EAEVAQSPRYKITEKSQAVAFWCDPISGHATLYWYRQILGQGPELLVQFQDESVVDDSQLPKDRFSAERLKGVDSTLKIQPAELGDSAMYLCASSLVNSMNTEASFGQGTRLTVV.

In its sample, this clonotype was seen many times. The chain has TRBV6-4 and TRBJ1-1, with TRBD1 matching 9 bases. Per germline, CDR1 MRHNA and CDR2 SNTAGT. Trimming cost V 6 bases and J 4 bases; bases outside gene matches: 15. This CDR3 is built from 17 residues. Written as DNA, the CDR3 is TGTGCCAGCAGCCTGACAGGGGGTCAACCTTTGAGCACTGAAGCTTTCTTT. This codes for CASSLTGGQPLSTEAFF.

This clonotype has ten or more counts. The chain carries TRBV7-2 and TRBJ2-7, with 7 bases matching TRBD2. The CDR3 spans 14 residues. CDR1 SGHTA and CDR2 FQGNSA come from the germline V gene. V lost 5 bases to trimming and J lost 2 bases; unmatched junction nucleotides: 6. The CDR3 DNA follows: TGTGCCAGCAGCCCGGGGGGTACCCCCTACGAGCAGTACTTC. Protein: CASSPGGTPYEQYF. The variable domain in full, completed from reference TRBV7-2 and TRBJ2-7, reads GAGVSQSPSNKVTEKGKDVELRCDPISGHTALYWYRQSLGQGLEFLIYFQGNSAPDKSGLPSDRFSAERTGGSVSTLTIQRTQQEDSAVYLCASSPGGTPYEQYFGPGTRLTVT.